This TCR beta chain was observed in a study of siplizumab effects on memory and regulatory T cells. Study results and limitations: Confirmation was lacking for the suppressive function of proliferating Tregs derived from siplizumab cultures. Alloreactive sequences traceable to unstimulated CD4+ memory cells were significantly reduced by siplizumab.

The protocol was immunoSEQ multiplex PCR, while the TCRdb copy is restricted to in-frame clones and leaves out a portion. The sample holds over 100,000 clones, approximately 90% seen once. Germline V gives CDR1 SEHNR, CDR2 FQNEAQ (reference sequence). Deletions cut 4 bases from V and 2 bases from J, with 12 bases between. The CDR3 is 15 residues long. Comment on this clone: Its specificity is unknown.

Sequencing was carried out using CD4+ T cells sorted from blood. The clonotype originates from a human donor in good health. The chain recombines TRBV7-9 with TRBJ1-3; D gene ambiguous. The CDR3 reads CASSSRKNPGNTIYF. CDR3 DNA sequence: TGTGCCAGCAGCTCCAGGAAGAACCCTGGAAACACCATATATTTT.